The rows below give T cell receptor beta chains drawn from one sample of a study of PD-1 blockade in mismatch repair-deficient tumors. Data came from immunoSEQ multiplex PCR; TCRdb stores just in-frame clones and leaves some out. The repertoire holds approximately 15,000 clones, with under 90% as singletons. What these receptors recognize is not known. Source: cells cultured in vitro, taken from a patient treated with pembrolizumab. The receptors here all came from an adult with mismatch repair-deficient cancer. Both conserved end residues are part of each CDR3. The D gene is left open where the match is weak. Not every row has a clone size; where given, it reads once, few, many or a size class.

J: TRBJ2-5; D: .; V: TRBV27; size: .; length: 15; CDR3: CASSFSVDGQETQYF; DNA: TGTGCCAGCAGTTTCAGCGTGGACGGACAAGAGACCCAGTACTTC
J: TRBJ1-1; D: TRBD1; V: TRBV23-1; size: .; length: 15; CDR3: CASSHQGAGRTEAFF; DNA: TGCGCCAGCAGTCACCAGGGGGCAGGGAGGACTGAAGCTTTCTTT
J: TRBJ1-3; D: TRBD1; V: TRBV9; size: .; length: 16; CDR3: CASSAQGTVSENTIYF; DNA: TGTGCCAGCAGCGCCCAAGGGACAGTATCTGAAAACACCATATATTTT
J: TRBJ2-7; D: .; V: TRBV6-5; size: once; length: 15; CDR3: CASSYSLDTSYEQYF; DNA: TGTGCCAGCAGTTACTCTTTGGACACATCCTACGAGCAGTACTTC
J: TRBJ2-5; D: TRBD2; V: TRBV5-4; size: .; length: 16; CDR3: CASSPGLAGGGETQYF; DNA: TGTGCCAGCAGCCCAGGACTAGCGGGAGGTGGAGAGACCCAGTACTTC
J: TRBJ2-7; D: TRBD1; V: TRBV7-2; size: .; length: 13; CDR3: CASSRDRVNEQYF; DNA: TGTGCCAGCAGCCGGGACAGGGTCAACGAGCAGTACTTC
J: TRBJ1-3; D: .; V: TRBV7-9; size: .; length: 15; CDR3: CASSLGSGVGNTIYF; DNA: TGTGCCAGCAGCTTAGGCTCCGGGGTCGGAAACACCATATATTTT
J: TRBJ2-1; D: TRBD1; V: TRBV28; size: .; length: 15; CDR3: CASRTGQGVWDEQFF; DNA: TGTGCCAGCAGGACGGGACAGGGAGTTTGGGATGAGCAGTTCTTC
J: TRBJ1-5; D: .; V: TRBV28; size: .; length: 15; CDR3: CASSRGLRSNQPQHF; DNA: TGTGCCAGCAGCCGAGGGTTGCGAAGCAATCAGCCCCAGCATTTT
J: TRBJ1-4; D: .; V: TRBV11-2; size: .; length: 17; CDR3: CASSTSQAFITHEKLFF; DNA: TGTGCCAGCAGCACGAGCCAGGCTTTCATTACACATGAAAAACTGTTTTTT
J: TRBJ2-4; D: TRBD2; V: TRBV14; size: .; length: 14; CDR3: CASSLGLGLNIQYF; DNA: TGTGCCAGCAGCCTGGGACTAGGATTAAACATTCAGTACTTC
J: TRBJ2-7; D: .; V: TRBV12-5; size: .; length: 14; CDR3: CASGSSPVPYEQYF; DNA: TGTGCTAGTGGTTCGTCCCCGGTCCCCTACGAGCAGTACTTC
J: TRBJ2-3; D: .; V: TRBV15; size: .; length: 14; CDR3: CATSRSGTSGTQYF; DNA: TGTGCCACCAGCAGATCGGGGACTTCGGGTACGCAGTATTTT
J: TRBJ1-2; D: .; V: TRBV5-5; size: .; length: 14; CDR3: CASSFQAGIYGYTF; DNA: TGTGCCAGCAGCTTTCAGGCAGGGATCTATGGCTACACCTTC
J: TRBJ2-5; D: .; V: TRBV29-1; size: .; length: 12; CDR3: CSVRAGEETQYF; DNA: TGCAGCGTTCGGGCTGGGGAAGAGACCCAGTACTTC
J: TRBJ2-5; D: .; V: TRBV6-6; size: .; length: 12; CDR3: CASSYSKETQYF; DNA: TGTGCCAGCAGTTACTCGAAAGAGACCCAGTACTTC
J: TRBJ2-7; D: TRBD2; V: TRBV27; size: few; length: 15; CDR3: CASSLWVAGEGEQYF; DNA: TGTGCCAGCAGTTTATGGGTAGCGGGAGAAGGCGAGCAGTACTTC
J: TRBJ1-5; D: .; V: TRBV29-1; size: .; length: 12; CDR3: CSVPRGPQPQHF; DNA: TGCAGCGTCCCGCGCGGGCCTCAGCCCCAGCATTTT
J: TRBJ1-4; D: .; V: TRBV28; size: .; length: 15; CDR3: CASSSGVATNEKLFF; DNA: TGTGCCAGCAGTTCGGGGGTCGCAACTAATGAAAAACTGTTTTTT
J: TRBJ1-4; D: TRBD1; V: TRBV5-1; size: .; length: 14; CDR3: CASSPGQGGEKLFF; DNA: TGCGCCAGCAGCCCGGGACAGGGAGGGGAAAAACTGTTTTTT
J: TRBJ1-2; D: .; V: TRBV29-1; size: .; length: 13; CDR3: CSVGEVFNYGYTF; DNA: TGCAGCGTTGGGGAAGTCTTTAACTATGGCTACACCTTC
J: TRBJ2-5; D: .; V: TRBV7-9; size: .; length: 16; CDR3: CASSLTGNVAQETQYF; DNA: TGTGCCAGCAGCCTGACCGGGAACGTTGCGCAAGAGACCCAGTACTTC
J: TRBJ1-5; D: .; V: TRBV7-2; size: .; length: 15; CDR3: CASSLARDGDQPQHF; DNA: TGTGCCAGCAGCTTAGCGCGGGACGGAGATCAGCCCCAGCATTTT
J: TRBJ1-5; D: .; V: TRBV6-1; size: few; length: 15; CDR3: CASSEAGWGNQPQHF; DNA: TGTGCCAGCAGTGAAGCAGGCTGGGGCAATCAGCCCCAGCATTTT
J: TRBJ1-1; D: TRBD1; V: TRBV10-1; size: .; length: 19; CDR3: CASSDMRVWTPGQGAEAFF; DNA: TGCGCCAGCAGTGATATGCGCGTCTGGACCCCGGGACAGGGGGCTGAAGCTTTCTTT
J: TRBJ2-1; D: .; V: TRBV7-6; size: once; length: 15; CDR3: CASSLVSGPYNEQFF; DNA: TGTGCCAGCAGCTTAGTGAGCGGGCCCTACAATGAGCAGTTCTTC
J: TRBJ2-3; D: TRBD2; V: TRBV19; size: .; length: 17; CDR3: CASSIDRGGRAYGTQYF; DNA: TGTGCCAGTAGTATAGATCGGGGCGGGAGGGCCTATGGTACGCAGTATTTT